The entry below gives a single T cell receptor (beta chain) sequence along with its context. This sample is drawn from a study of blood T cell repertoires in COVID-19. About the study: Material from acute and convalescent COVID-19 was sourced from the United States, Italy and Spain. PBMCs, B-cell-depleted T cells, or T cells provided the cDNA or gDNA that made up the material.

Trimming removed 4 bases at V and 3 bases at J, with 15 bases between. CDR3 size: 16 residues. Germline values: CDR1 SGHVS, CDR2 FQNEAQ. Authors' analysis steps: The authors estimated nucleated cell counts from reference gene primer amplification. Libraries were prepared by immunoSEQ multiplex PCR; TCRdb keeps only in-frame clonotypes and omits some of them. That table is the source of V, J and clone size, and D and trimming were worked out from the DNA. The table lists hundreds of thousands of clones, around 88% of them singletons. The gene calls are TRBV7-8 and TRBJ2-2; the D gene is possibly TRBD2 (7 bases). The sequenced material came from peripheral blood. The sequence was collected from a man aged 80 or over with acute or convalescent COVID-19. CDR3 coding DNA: TGTGCCAGCAGCTACGGTGGGGGGGCTTACACCGGGGAGCTGTTTTTT. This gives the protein CASSYGGGAYTGELFF. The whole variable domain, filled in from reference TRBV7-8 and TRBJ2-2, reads GAGVSQSPRYKVAKRGQDVALRCDPISGHVSLFWYQQALGQGPEFLTYFQNEAQLDKSGLPSDRFFAERPEGSVSTLKIQRTQQEDSAVYLCASSYGGGAYTGELFFGEGSRLTVL.